These T cell receptor beta chains were read from a single sample in a study of blood T cell repertoires in COVID-19. The repertoire was sequenced with immunoSEQ multiplex PCR; TCRdb's copy has only in-frame clones and lacks some. Among around 130,000 clones listed, about 80% were seen once. The specimen sequenced was peripheral blood. These receptors originate from a man in his forties or fifties with active or convalescent COVID-19. Each CDR3 is given with its conserved first and last residue. The order of the fields is CDR3 protein, CDR3 DNA, J gene, V gene, clone size, D gene. The D gene is left open where the match is weak. Some rows have no size entry. The others give once, few or many, or a class for an expanded clone.

cdr3_aa: CASSQGTRGGQGETQYF
cdr3_nt: TGTGCCAGCAGCCAAGGAACCCGCGGGGGGCAGGGGGAGACCCAGTACTTC
j_call: TRBJ2-5
v_call: TRBV3-1/TRBV3-2
clone_size: -
d_call: TRBD2

cdr3_aa: CASSYDLGQGATYEQYF
cdr3_nt: TGTGCCAGCAGTTACGATTTAGGACAGGGGGCGACGTACGAGCAGTACTTC
j_call: TRBJ2-7
v_call: TRBV6-2/TRBV6-3
clone_size: once
d_call: TRBD1

cdr3_aa: CASSPPAGLAGGIHEQFF
cdr3_nt: TGTGCCAGCAGCCCCCCCGCTGGTCTAGCGGGGGGCATTCATGAGCAGTTCTTC
j_call: TRBJ2-1
v_call: TRBV11-2
clone_size: -
d_call: TRBD2

cdr3_aa: CASSEGTGGNSPLHF
cdr3_nt: TGTGCCAGCAGTGAAGGGACAGGGGGCAATTCACCCCTCCACTTT
j_call: TRBJ1-6
v_call: TRBV6-1
clone_size: medium-sized
d_call: TRBD1

cdr3_aa: CASSLPPDRRGNQPQHF
cdr3_nt: TGTGCCAGTAGTCTCCCCCCGGACAGGAGGGGCAATCAGCCCCAGCATTTT
j_call: TRBJ1-5
v_call: TRBV19
clone_size: -
d_call: TRBD1

cdr3_aa: CASSYSIAGGTDTQYF
cdr3_nt: TGTGCCAGCAGTTACTCGATAGCGGGGGGGACAGATACGCAGTATTTT
j_call: TRBJ2-3
v_call: TRBV6-6
clone_size: -
d_call: TRBD2

cdr3_aa: CASAPGTSNNYEQYF
cdr3_nt: TGTGCCAGTGCCCCAGGGACTAGCAACAACTACGAGCAGTACTTC
j_call: TRBJ2-7
v_call: TRBV9
clone_size: many
d_call: TRBD2

cdr3_aa: CASSLGRTGPNQPQHF
cdr3_nt: TGTGCCAGCAGCTTAGGGAGGACAGGCCCCAATCAGCCCCAGCATTTT
j_call: TRBJ1-5
v_call: TRBV7-2
clone_size: -
d_call: TRBD1

cdr3_aa: CSAGSGLGQPQHF
cdr3_nt: TGCAGCGCGGGATCGGGACTGGGTCAGCCCCAGCATTTT
j_call: TRBJ1-5
v_call: TRBV29-1
clone_size: -
d_call: -

cdr3_aa: CASSLVTAGPYNEQFF
cdr3_nt: TGTGCCAGCAGCTTAGTAACAGCGGGGCCCTACAATGAGCAGTTCTTC
j_call: TRBJ2-1
v_call: TRBV7-6
clone_size: -
d_call: TRBD2

cdr3_aa: CASSISAGRVYEQYF
cdr3_nt: TGTGCCAGTAGTATTTCCGCCGGCAGGGTGTACGAGCAGTACTTC
j_call: TRBJ2-7
v_call: TRBV19
clone_size: -
d_call: -

cdr3_aa: CASGLPQQDLKFF
cdr3_nt: TGTGCTAGTGGGTTACCCCAACAGGATTTGAAGTTCTTC
j_call: TRBJ2-1
v_call: TRBV12-5
clone_size: -
d_call: -

cdr3_aa: CASSVGLAGYQETQYF
cdr3_nt: TGTGCCAGCAGCGTAGGACTAGCGGGGTACCAAGAGACCCAGTACTTC
j_call: TRBJ2-5
v_call: TRBV9
clone_size: -
d_call: TRBD2

cdr3_aa: CASSPPGGSATGELFF
cdr3_nt: TGTGCCAGCTCACCACCGGGGGGGTCGGCCACCGGGGAGCTGTTTTTT
j_call: TRBJ2-2
v_call: TRBV18
clone_size: -
d_call: TRBD2

cdr3_aa: CASSVVVGAEQYF
cdr3_nt: TGTGCCAGCAGCGTAGTAGTGGGGGCCGAGCAGTACTTC
j_call: TRBJ2-7
v_call: TRBV9
clone_size: few
d_call: -

cdr3_aa: CASSPAGVEEQYF
cdr3_nt: TGTGCCAGCAGCCCAGCGGGGGTAGAAGAGCAGTACTTC
j_call: TRBJ2-7
v_call: TRBV3-1/TRBV3-2
clone_size: -
d_call: TRBD2

cdr3_aa: CASSMGDTGFLGQYF
cdr3_nt: TGTGCCAGTAGTATGGGGGACACTGGATTCCTTGGGCAGTACTTC
j_call: TRBJ2-7
v_call: TRBV19
clone_size: -
d_call: -

cdr3_aa: CASSEREANYGYTF
cdr3_nt: TGTGCCAGCAGTGAGCGAGAGGCAAACTATGGCTACACCTTC
j_call: TRBJ1-2
v_call: TRBV2
clone_size: -
d_call: -

cdr3_aa: CASSELLAGGLRGQETQYF
cdr3_nt: TGCGCCAGCAGTGAGCTGCTAGCGGGGGGGCTCAGGGGCCAAGAGACCCAGTACTTC
j_call: TRBJ2-5
v_call: TRBV10-2
clone_size: -
d_call: TRBD2

cdr3_aa: CASSPSRVPGNTIYF
cdr3_nt: TGTGCCAGCAGCCCTTCCCGGGTGCCTGGAAACACCATATATTTT
j_call: TRBJ1-3
v_call: TRBV27
clone_size: -
d_call: -

cdr3_aa: CASSLAGHSTDTQYF
cdr3_nt: TGTGCCAGCAGCTTAGCTGGCCATAGCACAGATACGCAGTATTTT
j_call: TRBJ2-3
v_call: TRBV7-9
clone_size: -
d_call: -

cdr3_aa: CASSSRRGGTGELFF
cdr3_nt: TGTGCCAGCAGTTCCCGCAGGGGTGGGACCGGGGAGCTGTTTTTT
j_call: TRBJ2-2
v_call: TRBV6-5
clone_size: -
d_call: -

cdr3_aa: CASSWPAGGRSSYNEQFF
cdr3_nt: TGTGCCAGCAGCTGGCCAGCGGGGGGACGGAGCTCCTACAATGAGCAGTTCTTC
j_call: TRBJ2-1
v_call: TRBV7-2
clone_size: once
d_call: TRBD2

cdr3_aa: CASSLVGQMEFF
cdr3_nt: TGTGCCAGCAGCTTAGTAGGACAGATGGAGTTCTTC
j_call: TRBJ2-1
v_call: TRBV7-6
clone_size: few
d_call: -

cdr3_aa: CASRDSSYEQYF
cdr3_nt: TGCGCCAGCAGGGACAGTTCCTACGAGCAGTACTTC
j_call: TRBJ2-7
v_call: TRBV5-1
clone_size: -
d_call: -

cdr3_aa: CATSDSSRGSSYNEQFF
cdr3_nt: TGTGCCACCAGTGACTCAAGCCGGGGTAGCTCCTACAATGAGCAGTTCTTC
j_call: TRBJ2-1
v_call: TRBV24-1
clone_size: -
d_call: -

cdr3_aa: CASSYGTGGGYGYTF
cdr3_nt: TGTGCCAGCAGTTACGGGACAGGGGGAGGGTATGGCTACACCTTC
j_call: TRBJ1-2
v_call: TRBV6-5
clone_size: -
d_call: TRBD1

cdr3_aa: CASSVDTGGTVGSPLHF
cdr3_nt: TGTGCCAGCAGCGTAGATACAGGGGGGACGGTGGGTTCACCCCTCCACTTT
j_call: TRBJ1-6
v_call: TRBV9
clone_size: -
d_call: TRBD1

cdr3_aa: CSASSHSGNQPQHF
cdr3_nt: TGCAGTGCTAGTAGTCATTCGGGCAATCAGCCCCAGCATTTT
j_call: TRBJ1-5
v_call: TRBV20-1
clone_size: -
d_call: -

cdr3_aa: CASSQDGSNQPQHF
cdr3_nt: TGCGCCAGCAGCCAAGACGGGAGCAATCAGCCCCAGCATTTT
j_call: TRBJ1-5
v_call: TRBV4-3
clone_size: few
d_call: -

cdr3_aa: CASTGEYSNQPQHF
cdr3_nt: TGTGCCAGCACGGGAGAATATAGCAATCAGCCCCAGCATTTT
j_call: TRBJ1-5
v_call: TRBV2
clone_size: few
d_call: -

cdr3_aa: CASSSSSGGATDTQYF
cdr3_nt: TGTGCCAGCAGCTCCTCTAGCGGGGGGGCCACAGATACGCAGTATTTT
j_call: TRBJ2-3
v_call: TRBV9
clone_size: -
d_call: TRBD2

cdr3_aa: CASSFGGQGYEQYF
cdr3_nt: TGTGCCAGCAGTTTCGGAGGACAGGGCTACGAGCAGTACTTC
j_call: TRBJ2-7
v_call: TRBV6-6
clone_size: -
d_call: TRBD1

cdr3_aa: CATLGRRTEAFF
cdr3_nt: TGTGCCACCCTGGGGCGAAGAACTGAAGCTTTCTTT
j_call: TRBJ1-1
v_call: TRBV19
clone_size: -
d_call: -

cdr3_aa: CASSQGPGQGREQFF
cdr3_nt: TGCGCCAGCAGCCAAGGGCCGGGACAGGGTCGCGAGCAGTTCTTC
j_call: TRBJ2-1
v_call: TRBV4-3
clone_size: -
d_call: TRBD1

cdr3_aa: CASSVKTGSGNTIYF
cdr3_nt: TGTGCCAGCAGCGTCAAGACAGGTTCCGGAAACACCATATATTTT
j_call: TRBJ1-3
v_call: TRBV9
clone_size: -
d_call: -

cdr3_aa: CASSQNRDGYTF
cdr3_nt: TGTGCCAGCAGCCAAAACAGGGATGGCTACACCTTC
j_call: TRBJ1-2
v_call: TRBV3-1/TRBV3-2
clone_size: few
d_call: -

cdr3_aa: CASSYSGRQETQYF
cdr3_nt: TGTGCCAGCAGTTACTCGGGGCGGCAAGAGACCCAGTACTTC
j_call: TRBJ2-5
v_call: TRBV6-5
clone_size: -
d_call: -

cdr3_aa: CASSPGTQVTGELFF
cdr3_nt: TGTGCCAGCTCACCAGGGACACAAGTCACCGGGGAGCTGTTTTTT
j_call: TRBJ2-2
v_call: TRBV18
clone_size: once
d_call: -

cdr3_aa: CASSLSGGQGFF
cdr3_nt: TGTGCCAGCAGTTTATCGGGAGGTCAGGGCTTCTTT
j_call: TRBJ1-1
v_call: TRBV12-3/TRBV12-4
clone_size: once
d_call: -

cdr3_aa: CASSLSDGRRTEAFF
cdr3_nt: TGTGCCAGCAGCTTGAGTGACGGGAGGCGAACTGAAGCTTTCTTT
j_call: TRBJ1-1
v_call: TRBV5-4
clone_size: -
d_call: -

cdr3_aa: CASSPGRLAETQYF
cdr3_nt: TGTGCCAGCAGCCCTGGGAGACTAGCGGAGACCCAGTACTTC
j_call: TRBJ2-5
v_call: TRBV7-6
clone_size: -
d_call: TRBD2

cdr3_aa: CASSLSSGGTTGELFF
cdr3_nt: TGTGCCAGCAGCTTGTCTAGCGGGGGGACCACCGGGGAGCTGTTTTTT
j_call: TRBJ2-2
v_call: TRBV7-3
clone_size: -
d_call: TRBD2

cdr3_aa: CASFGTGTPGHYGYTF
cdr3_nt: TGTGCCAGCTTCGGGACCGGGACACCCGGCCACTATGGCTACACCTTC
j_call: TRBJ1-2
v_call: TRBV25-1
clone_size: -
d_call: -

cdr3_aa: CASSFTGGPVFEQYF
cdr3_nt: TGTGCCAGCAGCTTTACGGGGGGGCCCGTTTTCGAGCAGTACTTC
j_call: TRBJ2-7
v_call: TRBV7-2
clone_size: -
d_call: TRBD2

cdr3_aa: CASRDNSGNTIYF
cdr3_nt: TGTGCCAGCAGAGACAACTCTGGAAACACCATATATTTT
j_call: TRBJ1-3
v_call: TRBV9
clone_size: once
d_call: -

cdr3_aa: CASSGRPANSGNEQFF
cdr3_nt: TGTGCCAGTAGTGGGAGGCCGGCAAATTCTGGGAATGAGCAGTTCTTC
j_call: TRBJ2-1
v_call: TRBV19
clone_size: once
d_call: -

cdr3_aa: CASSDSSDELFF
cdr3_nt: TGTGCCAGCAGCGACAGTTCTGATGAACTGTTTTTT
j_call: TRBJ1-4
v_call: TRBV12-3/TRBV12-4
clone_size: -
d_call: -

cdr3_aa: CASSLEFRGTEAFF
cdr3_nt: TGTGCCAGCAGCTTGGAGTTCAGGGGCACTGAAGCTTTCTTT
j_call: TRBJ1-1
v_call: TRBV5-6
clone_size: -
d_call: -

cdr3_aa: CASSLSTDTQYF
cdr3_nt: TGTGCCAGCAGCCTGAGCACAGATACGCAGTATTTT
j_call: TRBJ2-3
v_call: TRBV11-1
clone_size: -
d_call: -

cdr3_aa: CASSYPTEEETQYF
cdr3_nt: TGTGCCAGCAGTTACCCGACTGAAGAAGAGACCCAGTACTTC
j_call: TRBJ2-5
v_call: TRBV6-6
clone_size: -
d_call: -

cdr3_aa: CAISELAGGHEQFF
cdr3_nt: TGTGCCATCAGTGAGTTAGCGGGGGGCCATGAGCAGTTCTTC
j_call: TRBJ2-1
v_call: TRBV10-3
clone_size: -
d_call: TRBD2

cdr3_aa: CAIRADRGVSAEAFF
cdr3_nt: TGTGCCATCAGAGCGGACAGGGGCGTCTCTGCTGAAGCTTTCTTT
j_call: TRBJ1-1
v_call: TRBV10-3
clone_size: -
d_call: TRBD1

cdr3_aa: CAISGGLLGNSPLHF
cdr3_nt: TGTGCCATCAGTGGCGGCTTACTTGGGAATTCACCCCTCCACTTT
j_call: TRBJ1-6
v_call: TRBV10-3
clone_size: -
d_call: -

cdr3_aa: CASSLTGGTEAFF
cdr3_nt: TGTGCCAGCAGCTTAACCGGGGGGACTGAAGCTTTCTTT
j_call: TRBJ1-1
v_call: TRBV7-8
clone_size: -
d_call: -

cdr3_aa: CASSSGQGRYF
cdr3_nt: TGTGCCAGCAGCTCGGGACAGGGTCGGTACTTC
j_call: TRBJ2-7
v_call: TRBV7-2
clone_size: once
d_call: TRBD1

cdr3_aa: CASSPEFGREGVYGYTF
cdr3_nt: TGTGCCAGCAGCCCTGAGTTTGGCAGGGAAGGGGTTTATGGCTACACCTTC
j_call: TRBJ1-2
v_call: TRBV7-9
clone_size: -
d_call: -

cdr3_aa: CASSASTGTFTEAFF
cdr3_nt: TGCGCCAGCAGCGCCTCGACAGGGACCTTCACTGAAGCTTTCTTT
j_call: TRBJ1-1
v_call: TRBV5-1
clone_size: -
d_call: TRBD1

cdr3_aa: CASSLLTSGASPPELFF
cdr3_nt: TGTGCCAGCAGCTTGTTGACTAGCGGGGCCTCCCCCCCCGAGCTGTTTTTT
j_call: TRBJ2-2
v_call: TRBV11-2
clone_size: -
d_call: TRBD2